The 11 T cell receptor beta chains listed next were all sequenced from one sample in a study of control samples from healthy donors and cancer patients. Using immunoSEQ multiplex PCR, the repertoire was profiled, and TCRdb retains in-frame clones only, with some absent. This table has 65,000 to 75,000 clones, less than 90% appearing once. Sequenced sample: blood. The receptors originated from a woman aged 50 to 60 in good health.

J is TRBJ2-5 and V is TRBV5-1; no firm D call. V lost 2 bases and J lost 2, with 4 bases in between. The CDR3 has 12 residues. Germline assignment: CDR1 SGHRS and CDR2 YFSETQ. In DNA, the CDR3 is TGCGCCAGCAGCTTAACACAAGAGACCCAGTACTTC. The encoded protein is CASSLTQETQYF.

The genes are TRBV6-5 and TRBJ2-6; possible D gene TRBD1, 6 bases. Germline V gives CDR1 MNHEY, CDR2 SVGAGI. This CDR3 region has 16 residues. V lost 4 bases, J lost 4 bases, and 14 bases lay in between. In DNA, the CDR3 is TGTGCCAGCAGTTCGGTTGGGACATCAGGGGCCAACGTCCTGACTTTC. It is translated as CASSSVGTSGANVLTF.

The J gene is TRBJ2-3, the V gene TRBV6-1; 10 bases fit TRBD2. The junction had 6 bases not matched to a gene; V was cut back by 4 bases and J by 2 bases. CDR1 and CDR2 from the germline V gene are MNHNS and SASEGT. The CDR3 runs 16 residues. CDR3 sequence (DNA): TGTGCCAGCAGTGCCCGGACTAGCGGCTACACAGATACGCAGTATTTT. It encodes CASSARTSGYTDTQYF.

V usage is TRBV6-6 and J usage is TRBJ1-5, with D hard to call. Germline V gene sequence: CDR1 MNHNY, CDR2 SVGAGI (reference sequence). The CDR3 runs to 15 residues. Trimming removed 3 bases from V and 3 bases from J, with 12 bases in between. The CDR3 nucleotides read TGTGCCAGCAGTTATAGTGGTTTCCCCAATCAGCCCCAGCATTTT. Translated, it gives CASSYSGFPNQPQHF.

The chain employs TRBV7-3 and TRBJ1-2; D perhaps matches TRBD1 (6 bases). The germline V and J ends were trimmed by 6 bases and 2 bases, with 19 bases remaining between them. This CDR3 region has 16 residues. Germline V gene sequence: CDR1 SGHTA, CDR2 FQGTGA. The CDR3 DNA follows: TGTGCCAGCAGGTTGAGAAGTGGTGGGACAAACTATGGCTACACCTTC. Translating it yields CASRLRSGGTNYGYTF.

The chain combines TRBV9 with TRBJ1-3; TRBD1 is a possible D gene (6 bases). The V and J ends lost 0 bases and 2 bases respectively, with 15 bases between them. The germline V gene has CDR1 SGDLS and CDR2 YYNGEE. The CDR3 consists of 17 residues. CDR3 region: CASSVAIQGGPGNTIYF. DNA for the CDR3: TGTGCCAGCAGCGTAGCAATACAGGGAGGACCTGGAAACACCATATATTTT. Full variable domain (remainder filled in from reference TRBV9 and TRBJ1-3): DSGVTQTPKHLITATGQRVTLRCSPRSGDLSVYWYQQSLDQGLQFLIQYYNGEERAKGNILERFSAQQFPDLHSELNLSSLELGDSALYFCASSVAIQGGPGNTIYFGEGSWLTVV.

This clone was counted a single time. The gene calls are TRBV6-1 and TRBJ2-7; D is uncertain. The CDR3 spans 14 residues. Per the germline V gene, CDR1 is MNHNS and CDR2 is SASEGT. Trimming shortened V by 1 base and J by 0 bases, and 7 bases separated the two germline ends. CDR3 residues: CASSEDLTSYEQYF. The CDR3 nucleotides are TGTGCCAGCAGTGAAGACCTAACCTCCTACGAGCAGTACTTC.

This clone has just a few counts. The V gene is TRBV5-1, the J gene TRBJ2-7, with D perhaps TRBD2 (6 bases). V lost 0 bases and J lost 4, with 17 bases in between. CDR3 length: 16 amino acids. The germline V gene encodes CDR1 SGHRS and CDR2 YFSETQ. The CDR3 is CASSLEPGSHPYEQYF. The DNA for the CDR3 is TGCGCCAGCAGCTTGGAGCCCGGGAGTCACCCGTACGAGCAGTACTTC.

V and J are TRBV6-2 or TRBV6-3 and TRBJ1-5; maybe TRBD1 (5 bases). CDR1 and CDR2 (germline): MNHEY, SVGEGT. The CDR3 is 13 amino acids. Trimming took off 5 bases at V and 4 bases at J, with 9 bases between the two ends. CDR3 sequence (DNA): TGTGCCAGCAGTACGGGGACGAATCAGCCCCAGCATTTT. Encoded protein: CASSTGTNQPQHF.

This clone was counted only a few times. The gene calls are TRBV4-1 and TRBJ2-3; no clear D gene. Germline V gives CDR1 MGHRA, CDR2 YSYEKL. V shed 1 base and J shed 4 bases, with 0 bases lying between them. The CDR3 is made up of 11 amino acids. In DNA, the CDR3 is TGCGCCAGCAGCCAAGCAGATACGCAGTATTTT. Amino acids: CASSQADTQYF.

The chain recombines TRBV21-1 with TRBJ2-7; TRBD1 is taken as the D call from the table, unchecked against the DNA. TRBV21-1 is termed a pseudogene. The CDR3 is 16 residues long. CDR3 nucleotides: TGTGCCAGCAGCAAAGCGGATCAGGACAGGGCCCACGAGCAGTACTTC. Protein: CASSKADQDRAHEQYF.